The 31 T cell receptor beta chains given below trace back to one sample, sequenced in a study of T cell responses to AZD1222 COVID-19 vaccine (dated by TCRdb to 2020 to 2023). The library was made by the immunoSEQ multiplex PCR assay. TCRdb holds this immuneACCESS table with in-frame rearrangements only. Some clones are missing; in checked studies, unresolved V genes explain under half, and the rest has no known cause. The sample includes more than 110,000 clones, with roughly 92% observed a single time. The leading ten clones occupy about 5% of the sample. The intended sense of this specimen's time point label: baseline before first vaccination. The starting material was peripheral blood, obtained on day 0 of AZD1222 vaccination. The receptors derive from an adult in good health.

The chain has TRBV27 and TRBJ1-5; tentative D call: TRBD1 (6 bases). V lost 6 bases to trimming and J lost 0 bases, with 9 bases between them. CDR1 and CDR2 (germline): MNHEY, SMNVEV (reference sequence). CDR3 length: 14 amino acids. This CDR3 is CASRDSYSNQPQHF. Written as DNA, the CDR3 is TGTGCCAGCAGGGACAGTTATAGCAATCAGCCCCAGCATTTT.

The chain's CDR3 is CASSLERGHEQYF. As DNA, the CDR3 is TGTGCCAGCAGCTTGGAAAGGGGCCACGAGCAGTACTTC. The V and J genes are TRBV5-4 and TRBJ2-7; tentatively, D is TRBD1 (5 bases). The CDR3 is made up of 13 amino acids. Germline V gene data show CDR1 as SGHNT and CDR2 as YYREEE (reference sequence). V lost 0 bases and J lost 5, with 9 bases in between.

This chain connects TRBV14 to TRBJ2-7; 8 nucleotides align to TRBD2. The V gene end was trimmed by 3 bases and the J gene end by 0 bases; junction bases not matched to a gene: 4. This CDR3 is built from 15 residues. Germline CDR1 is SGHDN and CDR2 is FVKESK. CDR3 region: CASSHRLANSYEQYF. As DNA, the CDR3 is TGTGCCAGCAGCCACCGACTAGCGAACTCCTACGAGCAGTACTTC.

V gene TRBV18 combines with J gene TRBJ1-1; unclear D gene. The CDR3 is 11 amino acids. Germline V gives CDR1 KGHSH, CDR2 LQKENI. Trimming took off 2 bases at V and 11 bases at J, with 9 bases between the two ends. In nucleotides, the CDR3 is TGTGCCAGCTCACCAGGCTCCGGGGCTTTCTTT. It encodes CASSPGSGAFF.

The chain employs TRBV28 and TRBJ2-7; the D is unclear. Trimming stripped 5 bases from V and 2 bases from J, with 7 bases between. The CDR3 totals 12 residues. In germline, CDR1 is MDHEN, CDR2 SYDVKM. The CDR3 is CASSPGPYEQYF. The CDR3 coding sequence is TGTGCCAGCAGTCCCGGGCCCTACGAGCAGTACTTC.

The rearrangement uses TRBV7-2 and TRBJ2-7; the match to TRBD2 covers 15 bases. V was pared by 1 base and J by 6 bases, with 10 bases of the junction left unmatched. CDR3 length equals 18 residues. Germline lookup yields CDR1 SGHTA and CDR2 FQGNSA. CDR3 DNA sequence: TGTGCCAGCAGCTTAGGGTCGGGACTAGCGGGAGGACGTATCGAGCAGTACTTC. Protein sequence: CASSLGSGLAGGRIEQYF.

The V gene is TRBV4-2, the J gene TRBJ2-1, with 7 bases aligning to TRBD1. There are 17 residues in the CDR3. The germline gives CDR1 LGHNA, CDR2 YNFKEQ. J lost 9 bases, V lost 0 bases, and 14 bases had no gene match. The CDR3 loop reads CASSQDPGQKGGSEQFF. The CDR3 DNA is TGTGCCAGCAGCCAAGATCCGGGACAGAAAGGTGGCAGTGAGCAGTTCTTC.

This clone was detected a few times. The rearrangement joins TRBV5-1 to TRBJ1-1, with a weak D call TRBD1 (6 bases). CDR3 length equals 13 residues. The V gene's germline CDR1 is SGHRS and CDR2 YFSETQ. Trimming took off 2 bases at V and 4 bases at J, with 9 bases between the two ends. CDR3 protein: CASSFTGSTEAFF. CDR3 nucleotide sequence: TGCGCCAGCAGCTTTACAGGGTCCACTGAAGCTTTCTTT.

The CDR3 is CASSPGPFYNSPLHF. The CDR3 DNA follows: TGTGCCAGTAGTCCTGGACCGTTCTATAATTCACCCCTCCACTTT. The chain has TRBV19 and TRBJ1-6; D is uncertain. Germline assignment: CDR1 LNHDA and CDR2 SQIVND (reference sequence). The CDR3 consists of 15 residues. The V gene lost 5 bases and the J gene lost 3 bases, with 11 bases spanning the gap.

The J gene is TRBJ2-2, the V gene TRBV14; the D call may be TRBD1 or TRBD2 (6 bases each). Germline V gives CDR1 SGHDN, CDR2 FVKESK. V was clipped by 6 bases and J by 5 bases, with 7 bases between them. The CDR3 is 12 amino acids. CDR3 protein: CASRGGTGELFF. The CDR3, as DNA: TGTGCCAGCAGAGGGGGGACCGGGGAGCTGTTTTTT.

The J gene is TRBJ2-5, the V gene TRBV28, with D perhaps matching TRBD1 or TRBD2 (5 bases each). The CDR3 loop spans 11 amino acids. The ends were cut back, 6 bases at V and 13 bases at J, with 15 bases in the middle. The germline V gene encodes CDR1 MDHEN and CDR2 SYDVKM. CDR3 protein: CASSPGLRRYF. In DNA form, the CDR3 reads TGTGCCAGCAGCCCGGGGCTTAGGCGGTACTTC.

This chain connects TRBV5-1 to TRBJ2-3; tentatively, D is TRBD2 (6 bases). CDR1 is SGHRS, CDR2 YFSETQ, per germline. The CDR3 runs to 18 residues. V lost 3 bases, J lost 0 bases, and 20 bases lay in between. DNA for the CDR3: TGCGCCAGCAGCTACCGGACTAAGAGCGGAACTAGCACAGATACGCAGTATTTT. Translated: CASSYRTKSGTSTDTQYF.

J is TRBJ2-3 and V is TRBV28; 12 bases are shared with TRBD2. V gave up 2 bases and J gave up 2 bases; unmatched junction bases: 11. CDR1 and CDR2 (germline): MDHEN, SYDVKM. The CDR3 spans 19 residues. The CDR3 region has the DNA TGTGCCAGCAGTTTAGAACAGGGCCGACTAGCGGGGGACACAGATACGCAGTATTTT. As protein: CASSLEQGRLAGDTDTQYF.

The rearrangement joins TRBV3-1 (or the pseudogene TRBV3-2) to TRBJ2-5; maybe TRBD2 (5 bases). The CDR3 contains 14 residues. The germline gives CDR1 LGHDT, CDR2 YNNKEL (reference sequence). V lost 2 bases and J 4 bases, leaving 11 bases between the germline ends. The CDR3, as DNA: TGTGCCAGCAGCCAACGGAGGCTAGGAGAGACCCAGTACTTC. Amino acids: CASSQRRLGETQYF.

V is TRBV28 and J is TRBJ2-7, with D possibly TRBD2 on 5 matching bases. Trimming pared 7 bases from V and 1 base from J, leaving 17 bases between. The germline V gene has CDR1 MDHEN and CDR2 SYDVKM. The CDR3 sequence is 15 residues long. CDR3 DNA: TGTGCCAGCACAGAGGGAAACCCTGAATCCTACGAGCAGTACTTC. This translates into CASTEGNPESYEQYF.

This chain connects TRBV7-8 to TRBJ1-5; maybe TRBD1 (6 bases). From germline, CDR1 is SGHVS and CDR2 FQNEAQ. The CDR3 length is 16 residues. Between the trimmed V and J ends, which lost 5 bases and 2 bases, there was a span of 16 bases. CDR3 bases: TGTGCCAGCAGCCAGGGGACTCTTCTCCGCAATCAGCCCCAGCATTTT. Protein: CASSQGTLLRNQPQHF.

The chain joins TRBV2 to TRBJ1-3; D remains ambiguous. CDR1 is SNHLY and CDR2 is FYNNEI in the germline V gene. V was shortened by 2 bases and J by 0 bases, with 5 bases between the two germline ends. The CDR3 has 14 residues. CDR3 sequence reads: CASSERGSGNTIYF. Here the CDR3 DNA reads TGTGCCAGCAGTGAACGCGGCTCTGGAAACACCATATATTTT.

The chain has TRBV4-2 and TRBJ2-2; D gene uncertain. Germline V CDR1 and CDR2: LGHNA, YNFKEQ. The CDR3 extends over 14 amino acids. V was trimmed by 0 bases and J by 6 bases, leaving 8 bases between them. CDR3 coding DNA: TGTGCCAGCAGCCAAGAGTGGGGTCCCGGGGAGCTGTTTTTT. Translated: CASSQEWGPGELFF.

The chain recombines TRBV12-3 or TRBV12-4 with TRBJ1-5; D gene ambiguous. The CDR3 spans 12 residues. Deletions cut 3 bases from V and 7 bases from J, with 7 bases between. As DNA, the CDR3 is TGTGCCAGCAGTTTGATCGGGCAGCCCCAGCATTTT. Its translation is CASSLIGQPQHF.

The chain has TRBV19 and TRBJ2-1, with a weak D call TRBD1 (5 bases). The CDR3 totals 15 residues. CDR1 LNHDA and CDR2 SQIVND come from the germline V gene (reference sequence). V lost 5 bases and J 4 bases, leaving 15 bases between the germline ends. CDR3 coding DNA: TGTGCCAGTAGTTTACGACAGACACTTTACAATGAGCAGTTCTTC. Its protein is CASSLRQTLYNEQFF.

The chain joins TRBV5-1 to TRBJ2-3, with a weak D call TRBD1 (6 bases). There are 16 residues in the CDR3. Germline assignment: CDR1 SGHRS and CDR2 YFSETQ. V was trimmed by 3 bases and J by 2 bases, leaving 16 bases between them. The CDR3 region is CASSSLTGHSTDTQYF. CDR3 in DNA: TGCGCCAGCAGCTCCCTGACAGGCCACTCCACAGATACGCAGTATTTT.

This clone was counted between two and nine times. The chain links TRBV18 to TRBJ2-7; TRBD2 matches at 8 bases. The CDR3 is 14 amino acids. The germline gives CDR1 KGHSH, CDR2 LQKENI. J was trimmed by 2 bases and V by 5 bases; bases with no gene match: 5. CDR3 sequence: CASSSTSGTYEQYF. Written as DNA, the CDR3 is TGTGCCAGCTCATCTACTAGCGGTACCTACGAGCAGTACTTC.

V gene TRBV28 combines with J gene TRBJ2-1; D ambiguous. Germline V gives CDR1 MDHEN, CDR2 SYDVKM. This CDR3 has 16 residues. V was clipped by 3 bases and J by 4 bases, with 16 bases between them. Written as DNA, the CDR3 is TGTGCCAGCAGTTTGCTTCCCCCTCCGGGTTACAATGAGCAGTTCTTC. The encoded protein is CASSLLPPPGYNEQFF.

The chain links TRBV7-8 to TRBJ1-4; D unclear. Germline loops: CDR1 SGHVS, CDR2 FQNEAQ. V gave up 5 bases and J gave up 0 bases, with 13 bases separating them. The CDR3 runs 16 residues. Here the CDR3 reads CASSPESDTTNEKLFF. CDR3 DNA sequence: TGTGCCAGCAGCCCGGAATCAGACACAACTAATGAAAAACTGTTTTTT.

The chain joins TRBV5-1 to TRBJ1-2; D gene uncertain. The V end was cut by 1 base, the J end by 2 bases, with 15 bases between. This CDR3 contains 16 residues. Germline assignment: CDR1 SGHRS and CDR2 YFSETQ. The CDR3 spells CASSLSDPTSNYGYTF. CDR3 bases: TGCGCCAGCAGCTTGTCGGATCCCACCTCAAACTATGGCTACACCTTC.

This chain joins TRBV7-6 and TRBJ2-7; 9 bases are shared with TRBD2. CDR1 and CDR2 (germline): SGHVS, FNYEAQ. J was trimmed by 2 bases and V by 5 bases; bases with no gene match: 4. This CDR3 spans 14 amino acids. CDR3: CASSRTSAPYEQYF. CDR3 DNA: TGTGCCAGCAGCCGGACTAGCGCTCCCTACGAGCAGTACTTC.

The chain employs TRBV6-6 and TRBJ1-5; 7 nucleotides match TRBD1. Germline V lookup: CDR1 MNHNY, CDR2 SVGAGI (reference sequence). Trimming at V came to 2 bases and at J to 2 bases, leaving 0 bases not matched to a gene. This CDR3 comprises 14 residues. The DNA for the CDR3 is TGTGCCAGCAGTTACACAGGGGGCAATCAGCCCCAGCATTTT. It translates to CASSYTGGNQPQHF.

The chain combines TRBV11-2 with TRBJ2-3, with 11 bases identical to TRBD1. The CDR3 spans 15 residues. Germline V CDR1 and CDR2: SGHAT, FQNNGV. The J segment lost 5 bases and the V segment lost 5 bases, leaving 6 bases of the junction unmatched. The CDR3 loop reads CASSTRTGGLDTQYF. The CDR3 DNA reads TGTGCCAGCAGCACACGGACAGGGGGCCTAGATACGCAGTATTTT.

This clone was seen a handful of times. The rearrangement uses TRBV11-2 and TRBJ2-4; TRBD1 matches at 7 bases. J lost 0 bases, V lost 5 bases, and 4 bases had no gene match. The V gene's germline CDR1 is SGHAT and CDR2 FQNNGV. The length of the CDR3 is 15 residues. The CDR3 region has the DNA TGTGCCAGCAGCGACACAGGGGTAGCCAAAAACATTCAGTACTTC. Translated, it gives CASSDTGVAKNIQYF.

The chain employs TRBV7-8 and TRBJ1-4; no reliable D call. V was shortened by 5 bases and J by 7 bases, with 23 bases between the two germline ends. This CDR3 is built from 17 residues. CDR1 and CDR2 (germline): SGHVS, FQNEAQ. The CDR3 nucleotides read TGTGCCAGCAGCACCCCGATCGTTGCGGGTTCAATTGAAAAACTGTTTTTT. Translating gives CASSTPIVAGSIEKLFF.

The V gene is TRBV5-8, the J gene TRBJ2-7; the D call may be TRBD1 or TRBD2 (5 bases each). Trimming left V 0 bases short and J 0 bases short, with 7 bases between. This CDR3 contains 14 residues. Germline values: CDR1 SGHTS, CDR2 YDEGEE. The CDR3 spells CASSLVRGSYEQYF. The CDR3, as DNA: TGTGCCAGCAGCTTGGTGAGGGGCTCCTACGAGCAGTACTTC.